In its sample, the clone carrying this TCR beta chain was seen a few times. The source of the sample is a study of response to subunit inactivated influenza vaccine. V was cut by 6 bases and J by 2 bases, with 9 bases left in between. CDR3 length equals 13 residues. TCRdb reanalysed the RT-PCR reads using MiXCR and keeps one entry per CDR3 protein. Of more than 600,000 distinct CDR3 sequences in the sample, around 18% are singletons; the top ten hold roughly a tenth. Specimen: PBMCs from blood, collected roughly 5 days after vaccination. The chain couples TRBV12-3 or TRBV12-4 to TRBJ2-3; weak D call: TRBD1 (5 bases). The receptor was derived from a man aged 50-59 years who received an inactivated influenza vaccine. CDR3 DNA: TGTGCCAGCAGGAGCAGGGTCACAGATACGCAGTATTTT. It codes for CASRSRVTDTQYF.